This T cell receptor (beta chain) was captured by sequencing in a study of cytomegalovirus exposure and HLA in healthy donors. Study-wide findings and caveats: Association of a missense DCLRE1C variant with TCR beta V- and J-gene trimming was reported in a later analysis. In an earlier analysis, in approximately 570 donors, most V segments appeared productive either ~90% or ~30% of the time. CMV serostatus was the sole immune exposure information available.

The PCR employed 60 Vbeta primers together with 13 Jbeta primers. Libraries were prepared by immunoSEQ multiplex PCR; TCRdb keeps only in-frame clonotypes and omits some of them. The sample carries some 180,000 clones, around 90% recorded once. Concerning this clone: Its target is not known.

The V end was cut by 9 bases, the J end by 0 bases, with 13 bases between. The CDR3 sequence is 14 residues long. CDR1 and CDR2 from the germline V gene are ENHRY and SYGVKD. Healthy individuals who donated bone marrow served as the donors. The rearrangement links TRBV10-3 to TRBJ2-3; a weak D match, TRBD2 (5 bases). The sequence came from a boy younger than 10 in good health and CMV-seronegative. Sequences were obtained from PBMCs. The CDR3: CAMAADSSTDTQYF. CDR3 sequence (DNA): TGTGCCATGGCCGCGGACTCTAGCACAGATACGCAGTATTTT.